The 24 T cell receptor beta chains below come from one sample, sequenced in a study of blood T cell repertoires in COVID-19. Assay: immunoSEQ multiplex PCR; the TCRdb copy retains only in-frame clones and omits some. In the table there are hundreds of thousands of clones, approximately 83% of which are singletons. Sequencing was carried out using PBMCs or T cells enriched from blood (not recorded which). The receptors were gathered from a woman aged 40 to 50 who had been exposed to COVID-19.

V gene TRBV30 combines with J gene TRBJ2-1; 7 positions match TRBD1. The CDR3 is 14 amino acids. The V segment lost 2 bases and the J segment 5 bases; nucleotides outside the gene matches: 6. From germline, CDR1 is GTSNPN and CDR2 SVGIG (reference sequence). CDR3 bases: TGTGCCTGGAGTAGAGAGACAGGGAACAATGAGCAGTTCTTC. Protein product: CAWSRETGNNEQFF.

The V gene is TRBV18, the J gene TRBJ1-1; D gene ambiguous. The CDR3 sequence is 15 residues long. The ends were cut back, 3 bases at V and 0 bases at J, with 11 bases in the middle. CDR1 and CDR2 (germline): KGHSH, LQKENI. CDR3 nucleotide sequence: TGTGCCAGCTCACCCTTGGGAGCCCTGAACACTGAAGCTTTCTTT. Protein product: CASSPLGALNTEAFF.

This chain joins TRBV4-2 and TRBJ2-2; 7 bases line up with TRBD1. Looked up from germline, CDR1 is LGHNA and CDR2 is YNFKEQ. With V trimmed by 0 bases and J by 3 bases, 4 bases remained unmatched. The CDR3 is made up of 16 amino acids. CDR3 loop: CASSQDNRGDTGELFF. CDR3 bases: TGTGCCAGCAGCCAAGATAACAGGGGTGACACCGGGGAGCTGTTTTTT.

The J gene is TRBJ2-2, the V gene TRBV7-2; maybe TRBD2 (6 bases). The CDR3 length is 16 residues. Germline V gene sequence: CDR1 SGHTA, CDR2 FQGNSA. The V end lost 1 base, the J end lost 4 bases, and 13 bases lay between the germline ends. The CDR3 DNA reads TGTGCCAGCAGCTTAGGTCTACTCGGGGGCACCGGGGAGCTGTTTTTT. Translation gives CASSLGLLGGTGELFF.

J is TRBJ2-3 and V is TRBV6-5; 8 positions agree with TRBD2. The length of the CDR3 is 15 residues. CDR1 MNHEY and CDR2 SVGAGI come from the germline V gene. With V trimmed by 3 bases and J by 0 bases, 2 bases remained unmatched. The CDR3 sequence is CASSYGGGSTDTQYF. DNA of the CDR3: TGTGCCAGCAGTTATGGCGGGGGGAGCACAGATACGCAGTATTTT.

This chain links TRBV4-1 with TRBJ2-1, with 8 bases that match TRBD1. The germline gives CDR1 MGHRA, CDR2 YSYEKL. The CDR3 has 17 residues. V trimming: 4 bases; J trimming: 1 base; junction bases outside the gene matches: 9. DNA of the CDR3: TGCGCCAGCAGCCCTCAGGGCCAGGGGGCTTCCTACAATGAGCAGTTCTTC. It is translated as CASSPQGQGASYNEQFF.

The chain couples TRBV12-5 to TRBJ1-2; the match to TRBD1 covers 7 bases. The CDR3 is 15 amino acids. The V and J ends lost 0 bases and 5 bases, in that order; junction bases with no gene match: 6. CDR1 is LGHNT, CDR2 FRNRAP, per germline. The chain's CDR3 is CASGLVEGQPYGYTF. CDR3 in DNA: TGTGCTAGTGGTTTGGTAGAGGGACAGCCATATGGCTACACCTTC.

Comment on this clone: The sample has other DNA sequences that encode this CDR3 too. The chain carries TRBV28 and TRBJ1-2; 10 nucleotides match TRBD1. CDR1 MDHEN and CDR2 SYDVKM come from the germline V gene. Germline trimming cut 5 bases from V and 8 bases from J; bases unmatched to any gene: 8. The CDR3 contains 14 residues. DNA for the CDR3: TGTGCCAGCAGTCCCAGACAGGGGGCGGAAGGCTACACCTTC. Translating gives CASSPRQGAEGYTF.

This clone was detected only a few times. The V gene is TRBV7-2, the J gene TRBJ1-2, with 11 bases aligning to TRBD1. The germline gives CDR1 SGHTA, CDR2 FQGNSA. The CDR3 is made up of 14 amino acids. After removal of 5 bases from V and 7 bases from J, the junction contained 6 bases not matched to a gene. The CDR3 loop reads CASSGQGANGGYTF. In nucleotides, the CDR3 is TGTGCCAGCAGCGGACAGGGGGCGAACGGTGGCTACACCTTC.

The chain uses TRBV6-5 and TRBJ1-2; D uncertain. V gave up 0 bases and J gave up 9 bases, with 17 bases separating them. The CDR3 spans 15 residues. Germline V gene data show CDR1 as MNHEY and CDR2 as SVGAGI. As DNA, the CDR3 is TGTGCCAGCAGTTACTCCGGATTCGAGGGTTATAGCTACACCTTC. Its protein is CASSYSGFEGYSYTF.

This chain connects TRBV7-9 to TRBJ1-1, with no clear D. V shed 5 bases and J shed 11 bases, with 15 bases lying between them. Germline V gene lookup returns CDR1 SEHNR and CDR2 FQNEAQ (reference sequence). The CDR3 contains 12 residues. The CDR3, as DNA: TGTGCCAGCAGCCGACCACCGGGTCACGCTTTCTTT. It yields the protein CASSRPPGHAFF.

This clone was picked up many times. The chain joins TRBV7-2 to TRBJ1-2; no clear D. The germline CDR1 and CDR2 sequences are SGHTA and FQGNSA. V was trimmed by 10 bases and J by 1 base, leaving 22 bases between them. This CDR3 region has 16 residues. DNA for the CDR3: TGTGCCACCCTTACCAAGGCAGGCTTTAATAACTATGGCTACACCTTC. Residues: CATLTKAGFNNYGYTF. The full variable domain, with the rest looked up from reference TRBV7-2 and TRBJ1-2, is GAGVSQSPSNKVTEKGKDVELRCDPISGHTALYWYRQSLGQGLEFLIYFQGNSAPDKSGLPSDRFSAERTGGSVSTLTIQRTQQEDSAVYLCATLTKAGFNNYGYTFGSGTRLTVV.

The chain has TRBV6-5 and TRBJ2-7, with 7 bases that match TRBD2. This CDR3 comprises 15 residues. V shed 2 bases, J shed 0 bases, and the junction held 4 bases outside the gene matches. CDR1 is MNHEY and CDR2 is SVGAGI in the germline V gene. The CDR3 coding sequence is TGTGCCAGCAGTTACGGGGCGGGGGACTCCTACGAGCAGTACTTC. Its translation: CASSYGAGDSYEQYF.

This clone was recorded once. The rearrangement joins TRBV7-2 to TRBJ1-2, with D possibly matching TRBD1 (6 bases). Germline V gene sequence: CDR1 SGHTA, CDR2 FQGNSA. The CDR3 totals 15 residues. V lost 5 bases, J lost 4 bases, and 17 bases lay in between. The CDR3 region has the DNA TGTGCCAGCAGCCCCGGCGGGGGGCGCCGCTATGGCTACACCTTC. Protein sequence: CASSPGGGRRYGYTF.

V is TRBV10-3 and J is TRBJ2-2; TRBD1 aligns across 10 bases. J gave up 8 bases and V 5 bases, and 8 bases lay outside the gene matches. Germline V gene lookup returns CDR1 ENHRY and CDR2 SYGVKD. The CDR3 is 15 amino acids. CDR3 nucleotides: TGTGCCATCAGTTCGACCGGGACAGGGGTGGGGGAGCTGTTTTTT. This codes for CAISSTGTGVGELFF.

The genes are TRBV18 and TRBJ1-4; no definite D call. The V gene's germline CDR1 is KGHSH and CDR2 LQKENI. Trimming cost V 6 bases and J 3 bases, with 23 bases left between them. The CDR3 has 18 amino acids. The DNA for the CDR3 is TGTGCCAGCTCCCCGAAAGAGGCGGGCCTCGGGCCTAATGAAAAACTGTTTTTT. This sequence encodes CASSPKEAGLGPNEKLFF.

In DNA form, the CDR3 reads TGCGCCAGCAGCCCTGACTCGGGCACTGAAGCTTTCTTT. Amino acids: CASSPDSGTEAFF. The chain has TRBV5-1 and TRBJ1-1, with D uncertain. V shed 4 bases and J shed 4 bases, with 11 bases lying between them. This CDR3 is built from 13 residues. Germline-derived CDR1 and CDR2 are SGHRS and YFSETQ.

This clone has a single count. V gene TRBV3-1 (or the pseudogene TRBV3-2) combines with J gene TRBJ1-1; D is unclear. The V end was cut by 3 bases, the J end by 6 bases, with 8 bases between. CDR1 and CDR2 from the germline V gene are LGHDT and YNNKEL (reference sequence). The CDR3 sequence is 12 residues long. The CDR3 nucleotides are TGTGCCAGCAGCCACAGGATTTCTGAAGCTTTCTTT. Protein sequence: CASSHRISEAFF.

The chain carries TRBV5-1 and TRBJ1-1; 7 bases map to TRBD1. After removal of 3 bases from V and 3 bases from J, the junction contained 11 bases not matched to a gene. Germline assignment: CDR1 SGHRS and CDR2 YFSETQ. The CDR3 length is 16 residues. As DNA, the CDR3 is TGCGCCAGCAGCTCCGGGAGGGGGCTAAGGGACACTGAAGCTTTCTTT. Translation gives CASSSGRGLRDTEAFF. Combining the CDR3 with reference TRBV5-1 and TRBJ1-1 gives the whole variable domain KAGVTQTPRYLIKTRGQQVTLSCSPISGHRSVSWYQQTPGQGLQFLFEYFSETQRNKGNFPGRFSGRQFSNSRSEMNVSTLELGDSALYLCASSSGRGLRDTEAFFGQGTRLTVV.

CDR3 region: CASSQDTVAGNTIYF. The CDR3 coding sequence is TGTGCCAGCAGCCAAGACACGGTCGCTGGAAACACCATATATTTT. The chain uses TRBV3-1 (or the pseudogene TRBV3-2) and TRBJ1-3; D unresolved. The CDR3 covers 15 residues. Trimming shortened V by 0 bases and J by 2 bases, and 8 bases separated the two germline ends. The germline CDR1 and CDR2 sequences are LGHDT and YNNKEL (reference sequence).

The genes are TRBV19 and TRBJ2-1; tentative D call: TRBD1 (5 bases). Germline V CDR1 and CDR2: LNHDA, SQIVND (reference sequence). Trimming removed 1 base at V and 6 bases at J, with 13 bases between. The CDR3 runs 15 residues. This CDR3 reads CASSIGGHLGNEQFF. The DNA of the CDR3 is TGTGCCAGTAGTATAGGGGGCCACCTGGGCAATGAGCAGTTCTTC.

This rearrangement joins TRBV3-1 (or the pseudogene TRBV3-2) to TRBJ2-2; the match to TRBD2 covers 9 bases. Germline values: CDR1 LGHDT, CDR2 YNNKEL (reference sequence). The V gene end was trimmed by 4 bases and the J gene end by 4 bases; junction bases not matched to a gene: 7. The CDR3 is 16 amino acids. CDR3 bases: TGTGCCAGCAGCCCTCGGGGACTAGCAGGCACCGGGGAGCTGTTTTTT. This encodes CASSPRGLAGTGELFF.

The CDR3: CASSQDRGGPETQYF. The CDR3 coding sequence is TGTGCCAGCAGCCAAGACCGGGGGGGGCCAGAGACCCAGTACTTC. The J gene is TRBJ2-5, the V gene TRBV4-2; TRBD2 matches at 8 bases. The V gene end was trimmed by 0 bases and the J gene end by 4 bases; junction bases not matched to a gene: 4. CDR3 length: 15 residues. Germline CDR1 LGHNA, CDR2 YNFKEQ.

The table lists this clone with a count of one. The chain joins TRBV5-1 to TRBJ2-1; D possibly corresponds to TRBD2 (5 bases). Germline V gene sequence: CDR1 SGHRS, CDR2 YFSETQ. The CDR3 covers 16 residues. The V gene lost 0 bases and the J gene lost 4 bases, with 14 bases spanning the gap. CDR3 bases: TGCGCCAGCAGCTTGGGAGGGCTAGTCCCTTACAATGAGCAGTTCTTC. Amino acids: CASSLGGLVPYNEQFF.